This T cell receptor (beta chain) was profiled in a study of blood T cells in healthy people across ages. Combining a sample-barcoded 5' primer with a J-beta primer mix, a second PCR ran for about 6 to 11 cycles. A 12-random-nucleotide template-switch adaptor tagged each cDNA molecule. TCRdb passed the 5' RACE reads through MiXCR, listing each CDR3 protein once. The data contain about 670,000 distinct CDR3 sequences, 40% to 50% of them singletons. From germline, CDR1 is SNHLY and CDR2 FYNNEI. The CDR3 length is 13 residues. V dropped 6 bases and J dropped 4 bases, with 12 bases sitting between them. The receptor comes from an older man in good health. The V and J genes are TRBV2 and TRBJ1-2; D not certain. Specimen: blood. This chain's CDR3 is CASSATSSYGYTF. Here the CDR3 DNA reads TGTGCCAGCAGCGCTACAAGCTCCTATGGCTACACCTTC.